Included here is one T cell receptor beta chain sequence, with context. Its antigen is undetermined. Libraries were prepared by immunoSEQ multiplex PCR; TCRdb keeps only in-frame clonotypes and omits some of them. The profile shows about 36,000 clones, about 80% of them singletons. The data derive from a study of OX40 agonist ivuxolimab in advanced cancers. The study, taken as a whole, reports: Which antigen the expanded peripheral T cells recognized is unknown. Clones of CD4+ and CD8+ blood T cells grew by week 6 at doses of 0.1 to 3.0 mg/kg.

Germline V gene lookup returns CDR1 MNHNS and CDR2 SASEGT. V lost 6 bases and J 1 base, leaving 4 bases between the germline ends. This CDR3 is 11 amino acids long. Blood got drawn at baseline, again on cycle 4 day 1, and then on cycle 7 day 1. This receptor was obtained from an adult with an advanced solid tumor such as melanoma, head and neck, liver or kidney cancer. The chain recombines TRBV6-1 with TRBJ2-7, with no clear D. Sequenced here: CD4+ or CD8+ T cells sorted from blood, sampled in a trial of the OX40 agonist ivuxolimab. The CDR3 reads CASRLSYEQYF. DNA for the CDR3: TGTGCCAGCAGATTATCCTACGAGCAGTACTTC.